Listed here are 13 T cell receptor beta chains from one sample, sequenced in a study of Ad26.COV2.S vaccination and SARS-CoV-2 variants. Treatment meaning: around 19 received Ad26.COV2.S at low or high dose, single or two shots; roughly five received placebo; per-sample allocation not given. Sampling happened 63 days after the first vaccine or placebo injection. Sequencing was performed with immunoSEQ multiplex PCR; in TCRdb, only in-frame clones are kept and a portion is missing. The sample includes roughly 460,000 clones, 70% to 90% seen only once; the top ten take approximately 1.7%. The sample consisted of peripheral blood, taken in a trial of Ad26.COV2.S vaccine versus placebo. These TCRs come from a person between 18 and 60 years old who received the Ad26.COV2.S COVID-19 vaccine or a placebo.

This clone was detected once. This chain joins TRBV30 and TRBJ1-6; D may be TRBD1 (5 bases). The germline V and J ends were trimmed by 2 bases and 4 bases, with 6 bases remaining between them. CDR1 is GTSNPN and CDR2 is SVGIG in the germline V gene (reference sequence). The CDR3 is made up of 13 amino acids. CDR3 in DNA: TGTGCCTGGAGTTCAGGGTATAATTCACCCCTCCACTTT. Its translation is CAWSSGYNSPLHF.

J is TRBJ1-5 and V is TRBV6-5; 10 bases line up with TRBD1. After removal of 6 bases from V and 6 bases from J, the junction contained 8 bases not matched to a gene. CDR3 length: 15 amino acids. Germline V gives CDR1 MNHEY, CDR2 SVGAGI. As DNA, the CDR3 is TGTGCCAGCAGGAGACAGGGGGCGTCGAGTCAGCCCCAGCATTTT. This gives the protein CASRRQGASSQPQHF.

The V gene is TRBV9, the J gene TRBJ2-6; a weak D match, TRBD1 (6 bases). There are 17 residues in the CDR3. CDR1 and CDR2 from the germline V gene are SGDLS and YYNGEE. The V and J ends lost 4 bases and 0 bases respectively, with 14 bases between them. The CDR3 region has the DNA TGTGCCAGCAGCCCACAGGGAAGGAGCTCTGGGGCCAACGTCCTGACTTTC. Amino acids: CASSPQGRSSGANVLTF.

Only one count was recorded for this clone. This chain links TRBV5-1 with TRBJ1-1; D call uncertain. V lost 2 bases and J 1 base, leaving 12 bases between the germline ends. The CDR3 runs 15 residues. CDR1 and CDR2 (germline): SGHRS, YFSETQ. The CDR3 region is CASSLAFAGNTEAFF. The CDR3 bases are TGCGCCAGCAGCTTAGCGTTTGCGGGGAACACTGAAGCTTTCTTT.

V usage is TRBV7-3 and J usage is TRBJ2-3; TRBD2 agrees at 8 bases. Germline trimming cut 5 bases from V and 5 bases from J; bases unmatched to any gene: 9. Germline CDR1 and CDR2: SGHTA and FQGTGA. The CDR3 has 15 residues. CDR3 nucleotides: TGTGCCAGCAGCCCGGACGGACTAGCAGGAGATACGCAGTATTTT. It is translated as CASSPDGLAGDTQYF.

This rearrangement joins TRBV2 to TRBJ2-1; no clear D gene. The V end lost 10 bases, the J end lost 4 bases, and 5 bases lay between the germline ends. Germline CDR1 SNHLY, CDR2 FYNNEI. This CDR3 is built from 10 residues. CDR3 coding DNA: TGTGCCACCGCGTACAATGAGCAGTTCTTC. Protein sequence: CATAYNEQFF.

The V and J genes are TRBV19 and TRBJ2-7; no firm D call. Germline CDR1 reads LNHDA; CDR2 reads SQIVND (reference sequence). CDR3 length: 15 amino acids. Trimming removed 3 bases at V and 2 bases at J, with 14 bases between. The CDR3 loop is CASSMWASQAYEQYF. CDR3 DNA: TGTGCCAGTAGTATGTGGGCCAGCCAAGCCTACGAGCAGTACTTC.

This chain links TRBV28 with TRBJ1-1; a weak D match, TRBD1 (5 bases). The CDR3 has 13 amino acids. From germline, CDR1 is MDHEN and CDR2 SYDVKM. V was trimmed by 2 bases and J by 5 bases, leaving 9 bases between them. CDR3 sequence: CASSLGGRTEAFF. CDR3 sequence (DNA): TGTGCCAGCAGTTTAGGGGGGAGGACTGAAGCTTTCTTT.

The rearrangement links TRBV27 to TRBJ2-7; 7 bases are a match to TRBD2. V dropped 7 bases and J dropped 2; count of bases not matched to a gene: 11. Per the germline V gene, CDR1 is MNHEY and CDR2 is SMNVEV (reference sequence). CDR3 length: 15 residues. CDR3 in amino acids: CASTTGGSGAYEQYF. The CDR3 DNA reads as TGTGCCAGCACCACCGGCGGGAGTGGGGCCTACGAGCAGTACTTC.

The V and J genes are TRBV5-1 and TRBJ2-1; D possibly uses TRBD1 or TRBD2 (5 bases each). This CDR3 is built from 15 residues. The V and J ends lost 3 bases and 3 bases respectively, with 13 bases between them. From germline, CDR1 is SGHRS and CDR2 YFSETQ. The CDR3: CASSYPGTGYNEQFF. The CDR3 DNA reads TGCGCCAGCAGCTACCCCGGGACGGGCTACAATGAGCAGTTCTTC.

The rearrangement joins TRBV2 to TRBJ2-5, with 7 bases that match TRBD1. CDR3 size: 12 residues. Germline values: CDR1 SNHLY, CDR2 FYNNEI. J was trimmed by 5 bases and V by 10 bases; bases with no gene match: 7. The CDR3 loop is CATGQLHETQYF. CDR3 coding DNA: TGTGCCACGGGACAGCTCCATGAGACCCAGTACTTC.

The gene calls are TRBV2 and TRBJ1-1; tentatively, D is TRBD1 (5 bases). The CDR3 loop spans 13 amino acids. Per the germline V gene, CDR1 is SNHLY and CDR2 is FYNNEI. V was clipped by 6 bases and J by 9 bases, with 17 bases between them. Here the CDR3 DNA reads TGTGCCAGCAGGGCAGACCTTCAGGGAAAAGCTTTCTTT. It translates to CASRADLQGKAFF.

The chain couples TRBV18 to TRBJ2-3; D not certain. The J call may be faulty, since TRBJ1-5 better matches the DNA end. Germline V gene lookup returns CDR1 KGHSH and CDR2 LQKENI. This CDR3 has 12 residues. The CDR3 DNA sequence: TGTGCCAGCTCACCACCGGACGGTACGCAGCATTTT. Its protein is CASSPPDGTQHF.